This record covers a single TCR beta chain. The sample belongs to a study of technical replicates of blood from a handful of donors. The method was immunoSEQ multiplex PCR; TCRdb's version includes in-frame clones alone and lacks a portion of them. This sample carries about 70,000 clones, approximately 97% of them seen once, and the ten largest clones take around 0.2%. The origin of this receptor is a human donor in good health. Sequenced material: T cells isolated from PBMCs.

The CDR3, as DNA: TGTGCCAGCATACAGCTTATAGACAGTAACTATGGCTACACCTTC. Translated, it gives CASIQLIDSNYGYTF. The genes are TRBV2 and TRBJ1-2; possibly TRBD1 for D (5 bases). This CDR3 spans 15 amino acids. Between the trimmed V and J ends, which lost 7 bases and 1 base, there was a span of 16 bases. Germline V gives CDR1 SNHLY, CDR2 FYNNEI.